The clone carrying this T cell receptor beta chain appeared a few times. Its antigen remains unidentified. The data were taken from a study of T cells after yellow fever vaccination. Template-switching 5'RACE yielded the TCR cDNA; a universal primer site and UMIs were added in the process. TCRdb independently ran MiXCR on the 5' RACE reads; one entry per CDR3 protein. Of about 320,000 distinct CDR3 sequences listed, about 12% are singletons. After removal of 6 bases from V and 4 bases from J, the junction contained 9 bases not matched to a gene. Germline V gene data show CDR1 as MDHEN and CDR2 as SYDVKM. The CDR3 has 15 residues. Findings of the study overall: Clones from primary vaccination mostly reappeared after the booster (over 95% CD4, over 85% CD8).

Sequenced here: CD4+ T cells sorted from PBMCs, sampled 15 days after the yellow fever booster vaccination. The TCR originated in a man between 18 and 35 years old who received the YFV17D yellow fever vaccine. The chain uses TRBV28 and TRBJ2-3; 8 bases are shared with TRBD1. The CDR3 here is CASSPGGTGADTQYF. DNA of the CDR3: TGTGCCAGCAGCCCGGGTGGGACAGGCGCAGATACGCAGTATTTT.